This T cell receptor (beta chain) originates from a study of Ad26.COV2.S vaccination and SARS-CoV-2 variants. Study-level background: Intramuscular Ad26.COV2.S doses were given once or twice, 56 days apart.

Points from the study as a whole: Overall T cell responses may have been underestimated by the analyses of TCR breadth and depth. Similar non-spike TCR breadth was seen in vaccine and placebo recipients.

Sequencing was performed with immunoSEQ multiplex PCR; in TCRdb, only in-frame clones are kept and a portion is missing. The sample gives over 300,000 clones, roughly 85% of which show up once; approximately 7.8% is in the top ten. As for treatment: over 15 received Ad26.COV2.S at low or high dose, single or two shots; five or six received placebo; per-sample allocation not given. The investigators took samples on day 63 after the first vaccine or placebo injection. As concerns this clone: Antigen specificity is unknown.

Germline V gene lookup returns CDR1 MNHEY and CDR2 SVGAGI. The CDR3 loop spans 14 amino acids. V lost 6 bases, J lost 5 bases, and 17 bases lay in between. The sequence derives from a person between 18 and 65 years old who received the Ad26.COV2.S COVID-19 vaccine or a placebo. The specimen was peripheral blood, collected in a trial of Ad26.COV2.S vaccine versus placebo. V and J are TRBV6-5 and TRBJ2-7, with a possible D match to TRBD1 (6 bases). CDR3 residues: CASSRNREVHEQYF. CDR3 sequence (DNA): TGTGCCAGCAGCCGCAACAGGGAAGTCCACGAGCAGTACTTC.